This entry lists 17 T cell receptor beta chains sequenced from one sample in a study of cytomegalovirus exposure and HLA in healthy donors. Vbeta (60) and Jbeta (13) primers were used in the PCR. This table comes from immunoSEQ multiplex PCR, and its TCRdb copy is limited to in-frame clones, with some not included. The table records approximately 130,000 clones, 75% to 85% of them present only once. Material: PBMCs. The source is a woman in her 40s in good health and CMV-seronegative.

The chain combines TRBV27 with TRBJ1-3, with D maybe TRBD1 (6 bases). The germline V gene has CDR1 MNHEY and CDR2 SMNVEV (reference sequence). The V gene lost 5 bases and the J gene lost 0 bases, with 14 bases spanning the gap. This CDR3 comprises 16 residues. The CDR3 bases are TGTGCCAGCAGTCCTACAGGGACCCACTCTGGAAACACCATATATTTT. This sequence encodes CASSPTGTHSGNTIYF.

The table lists this clone with a few counts. J is TRBJ2-7 and V is TRBV5-4, with D unresolved. This CDR3 comprises 11 residues. Germline values: CDR1 SGHNT, CDR2 YYREEE (reference sequence). Trimming left V 1 base short and J 5 bases short, with 4 bases between. The CDR3 region is CASSLINEQYF. As DNA, the CDR3 is TGTGCCAGCAGCTTGATAAACGAGCAGTACTTC.

This chain joins TRBV7-6 and TRBJ1-2, with 11 bases fitting TRBD1. CDR1 is SGHVS, CDR2 FNYEAQ, per germline. J lost 8 bases, V lost 5 bases, and 4 bases had no gene match. The CDR3 has 13 amino acids. CDR3 DNA sequence: TGTGCCAGCAGCCGGACAGGGGGCGAAGGCTACACCTTC. This gives the protein CASSRTGGEGYTF.

This clone was observed a few times. The chain's CDR3 is CASSLEAAPPGEFF. CDR3 in DNA: TGTGCCAGCAGCTTAGAAGCGGCCCCTCCCGGGGAGTTCTTC. This sequence joins TRBV7-2 and TRBJ2-1; possibly TRBD2 for D (5 bases). CDR1 is SGHTA and CDR2 is FQGNSA in the germline V gene. Trimming took off 1 base at V and 14 bases at J, with 18 bases between the two ends. The CDR3 contains 14 residues.

The V and J genes are TRBV29-1 and TRBJ1-4, with D perhaps TRBD1 (6 bases). Germline V gives CDR1 SQVTM, CDR2 ANQGSEA. Trimming stripped 6 bases from V and 8 bases from J, with 19 bases between. The CDR3 contains 14 residues. The CDR3 reads CSVAPGGGGEKLFF. DNA for the CDR3: TGCAGCGTCGCCCCTGGGGGGGGCGGGGAAAAACTGTTTTTT.

This chain uses TRBV7-8 with TRBJ2-1; the match to TRBD2 covers 10 bases. Germline CDR1 and CDR2: SGHVS and FQNEAQ. The CDR3 spans 17 residues. Germline trimming cut 3 bases from V and 8 bases from J; bases unmatched to any gene: 13. CDR3 DNA sequence: TGTGCCAGCAGCTTCGGACTAGCGGAATTGGTCAGGGATGAGCAGTTCTTC. Residues: CASSFGLAELVRDEQFF.

The chain combines TRBV4-3 with TRBJ2-2; 8 nucleotides agree with TRBD2. From germline, CDR1 is LGHNA and CDR2 YSLEER. The CDR3 covers 14 residues. Germline trimming cut 4 bases from V and 6 bases from J; bases unmatched to any gene: 4. The CDR3 DNA reads as TGCGCCAGCAGCCCGGGGGGGGCCCCCGGGGAGCTGTTTTTT. Its protein is CASSPGGAPGELFF.

The chain carries TRBV29-1 and TRBJ1-3; perhaps TRBD1 as D (6 bases). The CDR3 runs 14 residues. Trimming removed 7 bases at V and 0 bases at J, with 13 bases between. The V gene's germline CDR1 is SQVTM and CDR2 ANQGSEA. The CDR3 DNA reads as TGCAGCGCCGCAGACAGGAACTCTGGAAACACCATATATTTT. Residues: CSAADRNSGNTIYF.

The chain combines TRBV7-3 with TRBJ2-1, with D unclear. Germline CDR1 and CDR2: SGHTA and FQGTGA. V was cut by 0 bases and J by 5 bases, with 5 bases left in between. The CDR3 loop spans 13 amino acids. The CDR3 DNA is TGTGCCAGCAGCTTAACCGCGGACAATGAGCAGTTCTTC. Encoded protein: CASSLTADNEQFF.

The CDR3 loop reads CASSDYLSGRWDTQYF. The CDR3 bases are TGTGCCAGCAGCGACTACCTTAGCGGGAGATGGGATACGCAGTATTTT. V and J are TRBV9 and TRBJ2-3; TRBD2 aligns across 9 bases. V dropped 3 bases and J dropped 6; count of bases not matched to a gene: 11. This CDR3 contains 16 residues. CDR1 SGDLS and CDR2 YYNGEE come from the germline V gene.

This clone is medium-sized within its sample. The CDR3 protein is CASSDETSGANEQFF. The CDR3 nucleotides read TGTGCCAGCAGTGATGAGACTAGCGGGGCCAATGAGCAGTTCTTC. The rearrangement uses TRBV6-1 and TRBJ2-1, with TRBD2 identical over 11 bases. The CDR3 is 15 residues long. Losses at the gene ends were 3 bases for V and 6 bases for J; bases not matched to a gene: 4. Looked up from germline, CDR1 is MNHNS and CDR2 is SASEGT.

This clone was picked up one time. J is TRBJ2-7 and V is TRBV5-1; 11 bases map to TRBD2. J was trimmed by 2 bases and V by 2 bases; bases with no gene match: 0. Germline V CDR1 and CDR2: SGHRS, YFSETQ. There are 14 residues in the CDR3. Here the CDR3 reads CASSFSGGAYEQYF. In nucleotides, the CDR3 is TGCGCCAGCAGCTTTAGCGGGGGGGCCTACGAGCAGTACTTC. Supplemented by reference TRBV5-1 and TRBJ2-7, the full variable domain reads KAGVTQTPRYLIKTRGQQVTLSCSPISGHRSVSWYQQTPGQGLQFLFEYFSETQRNKGNFPGRFSGRQFSNSRSEMNVSTLELGDSALYLCASSFSGGAYEQYFGPGTRLTVT.

The chain employs TRBV5-1 and TRBJ1-6; 7 nucleotides match TRBD1. In germline, CDR1 is SGHRS, CDR2 YFSETQ. The CDR3 covers 16 residues. Trimming cost V 4 bases and J 5 bases; bases outside gene matches: 9. The CDR3 protein is CASSLGGGQDNSPLHF. The CDR3, as DNA: TGCGCCAGCAGCCTCGGTGGTGGACAGGATAATTCACCCCTCCACTTT.

This chain uses TRBV27 with TRBJ2-7; the D gene is possibly TRBD1 (6 bases). The CDR3 runs 13 residues. Between the trimmed V and J ends, which lost 5 bases and 5 bases, there was a span of 13 bases. The germline gives CDR1 MNHEY, CDR2 SMNVEV (reference sequence). The CDR3 here is CASSITGFHEQYF. The CDR3 coding sequence is TGTGCCAGCAGTATTACAGGGTTCCACGAGCAGTACTTC.

The sample holds one count of this clone. This rearrangement joins TRBV29-1 to TRBJ2-2, with 9 bases fitting TRBD2. The ends lost 6 bases at V and 5 bases at J; junction bases unmatched: 7. In germline, CDR1 is SQVTM, CDR2 ANQGSEA. The CDR3 spans 14 residues. CDR3 nucleotides: TGCAGCGTGGGACTAGCAGGCGGTACCGGGGAGCTGTTTTTT. Its protein product is CSVGLAGGTGELFF.

The rearrangement uses TRBV4-2 and TRBJ2-3; 8 positions match TRBD1. CDR3 size: 16 residues. Germline lookup yields CDR1 LGHNA and CDR2 YNFKEQ. Trimming at V came to 1 base and at J to 5 bases, leaving 8 bases not matched to a gene. In DNA form, the CDR3 reads TGTGCCAGCAGCCAAGCCTCCAGGGGGCGCGGAGATACGCAGTATTTT. This translates into CASSQASRGRGDTQYF.

This chain joins TRBV29-1 and TRBJ2-7; TRBD1 matches at 10 bases. This CDR3 spans 14 amino acids. With V trimmed by 1 base and J by 6 bases, 6 bases remained unmatched. Germline CDR1 reads SQVTM; CDR2 reads ANQGSEA. CDR3 in DNA: TGCAGCGTTGAAGGGCCGGGACAGGGGACCGAGCAGTACTTC. The encoded protein is CSVEGPGQGTEQYF.